Listed below are T cell receptor beta chains from one sample, sequenced in a study of shared clonotypes between healthy human individuals. Generated by immunoSEQ multiplex PCR, the TCRdb table keeps only in-frame clones and is missing some. The sample has roughly 2 million clones; approximately 96% are singletons. The sequenced sample consisted of naive CD4+ T cells sorted from blood. All receptors come from a man between 18 and 35 years old in good health. Each CDR3 is given with its conserved first and last residue. Each record gives: V gene, clone size, J gene, D gene, CDR3 DNA, CDR3 protein. The D gene is left open where the match is weak. The size entry is marked missing in some rows and otherwise reads once, few, many or a size class.

TRBV5-1	.	TRBJ2-7	TRBD2	TGCGCCAGCAGCTTGAGGTGGGCTAGCGGCAGCTCCTACGAGCAGTACTTC	CASSLRWASGSSYEQYF
TRBV5-1	.	TRBJ1-1	.	TGCGCCAGCAGCTTGGCGATCGGAGACACTGAAGCTTTCTTT	CASSLAIGDTEAFF
TRBV27	.	TRBJ1-2	.	TGTGCCAGCAGCCGGGGGCGGAACTATGGCTACACCTTC	CASSRGRNYGYTF
TRBV10-3	.	TRBJ1-5	.	TGTGCCATCAGTGACCAGATCCATCAGCCCCAGCATTTT	CAISDQIHQPQHF
TRBV7-2	.	TRBJ2-5	TRBD2	TGTGCCAGCAGCTTTAGCGGGAGCGGAGAGACCCAGTACTTC	CASSFSGSGETQYF
TRBV5-1	.	TRBJ2-2	TRBD1	TGCGCCAGCAGCTTGGTGTTCAGGGGGCCGCGCGGCGGGGAGCTGTTTTTT	CASSLVFRGPRGGELFF
TRBV6-1	.	TRBJ1-1	.	TGTGCCAGCAGTGCCCCAACGATGAACACTGAAGCTTTCTTT	CASSAPTMNTEAFF
TRBV7-9	.	TRBJ2-2	TRBD1	TGTGCCAGCAGGACCCCGGGACAGGGCCCGTCGAACACCGGGGAGCTGTTTTTT	CASRTPGQGPSNTGELFF
TRBV14	.	TRBJ1-4	TRBD1	TGTGCCAGCAGCCATTATCCCCGGGACAGGAGGGGTATTGAAAAACTGTTTTTT	CASSHYPRDRRGIEKLFF
TRBV19	.	TRBJ2-5	.	TGTGCCAGTAGCGGGGGAGAGACCCAGTACTTC	CASSGGETQYF
TRBV6-6	.	TRBJ1-2	TRBD1	TGTGCCAGCAGAGAACAGGGGGCGTCAGATGGCTACACCTTC	CASREQGASDGYTF
TRBV5-1	.	TRBJ1-1	.	TGCGCCAGCAGCCAGGACAAGGGTGGCCTTAACACTGAAGCTTTCTTT	CASSQDKGGLNTEAFF
TRBV7-2	.	TRBJ2-1	.	TGTGCCAGCAGCTTCTTATACAATGAGCAGTTCTTC	CASSFLYNEQFF
TRBV11-2	.	TRBJ2-7	.	TGTGCCAGCAGCCTACGGACGTACGAGCAGTACTTC	CASSLRTYEQYF
TRBV5-1	.	TRBJ2-5	.	TGCGCCAGCCGATTAGCGGAGGAGACCCAGTACTTC	CASRLAEETQYF
TRBV7-2	.	TRBJ2-7	.	TGTGCCAGCAGCTCATTCAATTCCCCCTACGAGCAGTACTTC	CASSSFNSPYEQYF
TRBV5-6	.	TRBJ1-3	.	TGTGCCAGCAGCTTGGGAGGACCTGGAAACACCATATATTTT	CASSLGGPGNTIYF
TRBV7-9	.	TRBJ2-1	.	TGTGCCAGCAGCCCCTCAGCCGGGGGCAATGAGCAGTTCTTC	CASSPSAGGNEQFF
TRBV18	.	TRBJ2-7	.	TGTGCCAGCTCTCGTCAGGGCTACTCCTACGAGCAGTACTTC	CASSRQGYSYEQYF
TRBV10-1	.	TRBJ2-1	TRBD1	TGCGCCAGCAGTGACTGGCAGGGGGCGGGAAATGAGCAGTTCTTC	CASSDWQGAGNEQFF
TRBV5-1	once	TRBJ2-3	.	TGCGCCAGCAGCTTTGGAAGCAGGCCTCCTAGCACAGATACGCAGTATTTT	CASSFGSRPPSTDTQYF
TRBV10-1	.	TRBJ1-2	.	TGCGCCAGCAGTGTAGGCGAGGCGTATGGCTACACCTTC	CASSVGEAYGYTF
TRBV10-1	.	TRBJ2-5	.	TGCGCCAGCAGTGATGGAGGGGCCGGGGAGACCCAGTACTTC	CASSDGGAGETQYF
TRBV19	.	TRBJ1-1	TRBD1	TGTGCCAGTAGTAGACCAGGGGGGACTGAAGCTTTCTTT	CASSRPGGTEAFF
TRBV9	.	TRBJ2-6	.	TGTGCCAGCAGCAATACCGCGTTATCTGGGGCCAACGTCCTGACTTTC	CASSNTALSGANVLTF
TRBV7-9	.	TRBJ2-3	.	TGTGCCAGCAGCTTCAACCGGGACAATCAAGATACGCAGTATTTT	CASSFNRDNQDTQYF
TRBV2	.	TRBJ1-2	.	TGTGCCAGCAGTGGGGACCTGCAGGTCTATGGCTACACCTTC	CASSGDLQVYGYTF
TRBV5-1	.	TRBJ2-5	TRBD2	TGCGCCAGCAGCTCGGGACTAGCGGGGGCCCGACAAGAGACCCAGTACTTC	CASSSGLAGARQETQYF
TRBV2	.	TRBJ2-7	TRBD1	TGTGCCAGCACGGCCCAGGGGGCTAACGAGCAGTACTTC	CASTAQGANEQYF
TRBV2	.	TRBJ2-5	.	TGTGCCAGCAGTGAAGAGTATGGCGGCACCCAGTACTTC	CASSEEYGGTQYF
TRBV7-2	.	TRBJ2-5	TRBD1	TGTGCCAGCAGCTCTCGGACAGGGAAGGGGGAGACCCAGTACTTC	CASSSRTGKGETQYF
TRBV6-6	.	TRBJ1-1	.	TGTGCCAGCAGTTACGGACAAAGGAACACTGAAGCTTTCTTT	CASSYGQRNTEAFF
TRBV5-6	.	TRBJ2-5	.	TGTGCCAGCAGCTTTGGGCATCTGATGCCTCAAGAGACCCAGTACTTC	CASSFGHLMPQETQYF
TRBV18	.	TRBJ1-1	TRBD1	TGTGCCAGCTCACCACCCCAGGGGGCGAACACTGAAGCTTTCTTT	CASSPPQGANTEAFF
TRBV25-1	.	TRBJ1-2	.	TGTGCCAGCAGAGAGGCTCACTATGGCTACACCTTC	CASREAHYGYTF
TRBV19	.	TRBJ1-3	TRBD1	TGTGCCAGTACACGGGACAGGGGGTCTGGAAACACCATATATTTT	CASTRDRGSGNTIYF
TRBV6-1	.	TRBJ2-7	.	TGTGCCAGCACTCGCGGTGGAGGGGGCTACGAGCAGTACTTC	CASTRGGGGYEQYF
TRBV12-5	.	TRBJ1-5	.	TGTGGGCCTAATCAGCCCCAGCATTTT	CGPNQPQHF
TRBV7-2	.	TRBJ2-7	TRBD2	TGTGCCAGCAGCTTAGGTGGGACTATCACCTACGCCGAGCAGTACTTC	CASSLGGTITYAEQYF
TRBV6-1	.	TRBJ1-2	.	TGTGCCAGCAGTCAGGGTAGTTGGTATGGCTACACCTTC	CASSQGSWYGYTF
TRBV9	.	TRBJ1-4	.	TGTGCCAGCAGCTCACCGGGACCGAATGAAAAACTGTTTTTT	CASSSPGPNEKLFF
TRBV9	once	TRBJ2-1	TRBD2	TGTGCCAGCAGCTTGGGGCCAGCGGGAGTTGGGGATGAGCAGTTCTTC	CASSLGPAGVGDEQFF
TRBV30	few	TRBJ1-5	.	TGTGCCTGGTCCAATCGGGGATTTAGCAATCAGCCCCAGCATTTT	CAWSNRGFSNQPQHF
TRBV7-3	.	TRBJ2-5	.	TGTGCCAGCAGCCTACGGGCAGGCTTACAAGAGACCCAGTACTTC	CASSLRAGLQETQYF
TRBV5-6	.	TRBJ2-7	TRBD2	TGTGCCAGCAGCGAGGGACTAGCGGGGAGTTCCTACGAGCAGTACTTC	CASSEGLAGSSYEQYF
TRBV7-3	.	TRBJ1-1	TRBD1	TGTGCCAGCAGCGCCACAGGGGGCGCTTCTAAAGCTTTCTTT	CASSATGGASKAFF
TRBV30	.	TRBJ2-2	.	TGTGCCTGGAGTGTAACCGGGGAGCTGTTTTTT	CAWSVTGELFF
TRBV10-3	once	TRBJ2-5	.	TGTGCCATCAGTGACGGACAGCAAGAGACCCAGTACTTC	CAISDGQQETQYF
TRBV5-1	.	TRBJ2-7	.	TGCGCCAGCAGCCTCAGGACAGATGGGCCCTACGAGCAGTACTTC	CASSLRTDGPYEQYF
TRBV5-1	.	TRBJ2-3	TRBD2	TGCGCCAGCAGCTTGGCGAGTAGCGGGAGGGCCGGGAGAGCAGATACGCAGTATTTT	CASSLASSGRAGRADTQYF
TRBV18	.	TRBJ1-1	.	TGTGCCAGCTCACCAGTAACCGGGGGCAGTTGGGCTTTCTTT	CASSPVTGGSWAFF
TRBV7-8	.	TRBJ2-5	.	TGTGCCAGCAGCTTATGGTGGACTTCCTACCAAGAGACCCAGTACTTC	CASSLWWTSYQETQYF
TRBV7-2	.	TRBJ2-5	.	TGTGCCAGCAGCGTTTTACGTATGCAAGAGACCCAGTACTTC	CASSVLRMQETQYF
TRBV30	once	TRBJ2-3	.	TGTGCCTGGAGGGAACCAGGGACAGATACGCAGTATTTT	CAWREPGTDTQYF
TRBV2	.	TRBJ2-5	TRBD2	TGTGCCAGCAGTGATGTGGGACTAGCGAACCAAGAGACCCAGTACTTC	CASSDVGLANQETQYF
TRBV19	.	TRBJ2-7	TRBD1	TGTGCCAGTAGTACCCAGACAGGGGTCGAGCAGTACTTC	CASSTQTGVEQYF
TRBV6-5	.	TRBJ1-1	.	TGTGCCAGCAGGCCCCCAATGGGGTTGGATTTCTTT	CASRPPMGLDFF
TRBV2	.	TRBJ2-5	TRBD1	TGTGCCAGCAGCGACAGGGTACAAGAGACCCAGTACTTC	CASSDRVQETQYF
TRBV19	.	TRBJ1-1	.	TGTGCCAGTAGGGAACAGGGCGCTGAAGCTTTCTTT	CASREQGAEAFF